The 32 T cell receptor beta chains below all came from one sample that was sequenced in a study of CD8 T cells in Susac syndrome. With random hexamers, about 0.5 to 1 ug RNA was reverse transcribed. One entry per CDR3 protein, called by TCRdb with MiXCR from the immunoSEQ multiplex PCR reads. The table lists about 210,000 distinct CDR3 sequences, 95% of them singletons, with 0.095% in the top ten. The sequencing input was CD4+ T cells from PBMCs. All receptors derive from a human donor with multiple sclerosis.

The V and J genes are TRBV5-4 and TRBJ2-2, with D possibly TRBD1 on 6 matching bases. The V end was cut by 0 bases, the J end by 0 bases, with 9 bases between. There are 16 residues in the CDR3. CDR1 SGHNT and CDR2 YYREEE come from the germline V gene (reference sequence). CDR3 nucleotide sequence: TGTGCCAGCAGCTTGGAGGACAGCGCGAACACCGGGGAGCTGTTTTTT. Residues: CASSLEDSANTGELFF.

The rearrangement uses TRBV30 and TRBJ2-5; 10 positions match TRBD2. The junction had 4 bases not matched to a gene; V was cut back by 1 base and J by 5 bases. The CDR3 is 14 amino acids. Germline-derived CDR1 and CDR2 are GTSNPN and SVGIG (reference sequence). The CDR3 nucleotides read TGTGCCTGGAGTGATCTAGCGGGAGTGGAGACCCAGTACTTC. It encodes CAWSDLAGVETQYF.

J is TRBJ2-2 and V is TRBV20-1; 7 bases agree with TRBD1. In germline, CDR1 is DFQATT, CDR2 SNEGSKA (reference sequence). The trim removed 3 bases at V and 4 bases at J, leaving 2 bases unmatched. The CDR3 contains 13 residues. The CDR3 nucleotides read TGCAGTGCTAGGACAGGGATCACCGGGGAGCTGTTTTTT. Protein product: CSARTGITGELFF.

CDR3 nucleotides: TGCAGTGCTAGTAAGTTTCTTCGGAGCAATGAGCAGTTCTTC. It is translated as CSASKFLRSNEQFF. V usage is TRBV20-1 and J usage is TRBJ2-1; D unresolved. This CDR3 is built from 14 residues. Germline lookup yields CDR1 DFQATT and CDR2 SNEGSKA (reference sequence). Trimming cost V 3 bases and J 6 bases, with 15 bases left between them.

The rearrangement uses TRBV9 and TRBJ2-3, with 7 bases identical to TRBD1. V lost 4 bases to trimming and J lost 2 bases; unmatched junction nucleotides: 4. Germline V gene data show CDR1 as SGDLS and CDR2 as YYNGEE. The CDR3 spans 14 residues. The CDR3 here is CASSLGTATDTQYF. CDR3 in DNA: TGTGCCAGCAGCCTAGGGACAGCCACAGATACGCAGTATTTT.

The chain employs TRBV9 and TRBJ2-3; TRBD2 is a possible D gene (7 bases). Trimming took 7 bases from V and 1 from J, leaving 22 bases between them. This CDR3 is built from 17 residues. The germline V gene encodes CDR1 SGDLS and CDR2 YYNGEE. Here the CDR3 reads CASGKAWGGRGTDTQYF. CDR3 nucleotides: TGTGCCAGCGGAAAAGCTTGGGGGGGCCGAGGCACAGATACGCAGTATTTT.

The chain joins TRBV13 to TRBJ2-5, with 8 bases fitting TRBD1. J lost 3 bases, V lost 5 bases, and 8 bases had no gene match. This CDR3 has 15 amino acids. Per the germline V gene, CDR1 is PRHDT and CDR2 is FYEKMQ (reference sequence). The CDR3 DNA reads as TGTGCCAGCAGCCTCGGTGGGACAGGAAAAGAGACCCAGTACTTC. Amino acid sequence: CASSLGGTGKETQYF.

The chain links TRBV29-1 to TRBJ2-5; the match to TRBD2 covers 8 bases. CDR3 length: 13 amino acids. The junction had 7 bases not matched to a gene; V was cut back by 6 bases and J by 4 bases. Looked up from germline, CDR1 is SQVTM and CDR2 is ANQGSEA. This chain's CDR3 is CSVFSGKGETQYF. The CDR3 DNA reads as TGCAGCGTATTTAGCGGGAAGGGAGAGACCCAGTACTTC.

The gene calls are TRBV20-1 and TRBJ2-1, with D tentatively TRBD1 (6 bases). The CDR3 is made up of 14 amino acids. Trimming took off 3 bases at V and 0 bases at J, with 9 bases between the two ends. Germline CDR1 is DFQATT and CDR2 is SNEGSKA (reference sequence). CDR3 nucleotides: TGCAGTGCTAGTGACAGGAGCTCCTACAATGAGCAGTTCTTC. This sequence encodes CSASDRSSYNEQFF.

This clonotype was counted once. V and J are TRBV15 and TRBJ1-1; tentative D call: TRBD1 (5 bases). This CDR3 is built from 16 residues. V gave up 3 bases and J gave up 0 bases, with 14 bases separating them. Germline V gives CDR1 LNHNV, CDR2 YYDKDF (reference sequence). The CDR3 spells CATSRDPTRVNTEAFF. DNA for the CDR3: TGTGCCACCAGCAGGGATCCCACCAGGGTGAACACTGAAGCTTTCTTT.

The V call is TRBV7-2, the J call TRBJ2-5; TRBD1 is a possible D gene (5 bases). Trimming took 2 bases from V and 7 from J, leaving 14 bases between them. Germline V gene lookup returns CDR1 SGHTA and CDR2 FQGNSA. This CDR3 has 14 residues. CDR3 sequence: CASSLSGFQGTQYF. The CDR3 DNA follows: TGTGCCAGCAGCTTATCAGGGTTCCAGGGGACCCAGTACTTC.

The chain combines TRBV11-2 with TRBJ2-3; D is ambiguous. The CDR3 is 12 amino acids. Germline V gene data show CDR1 as SGHAT and CDR2 as FQNNGV. V dropped 5 bases and J dropped 2 bases, with 5 bases sitting between them. The CDR3 loop reads CASSLTTDTQYF. Here the CDR3 DNA reads TGTGCCAGCAGCCTAACCACAGATACGCAGTATTTT.

This clonotype was counted between two and nine times. The chain links TRBV3-1 to TRBJ1-2, with a weak D call TRBD1 (5 bases). Germline CDR1 reads LGHDT; CDR2 reads YNNKEL (reference sequence). This CDR3 is built from 12 residues. Trimming shortened V by 4 bases and J by 5 bases, and 8 bases separated the two germline ends. CDR3 nucleotide sequence: TGTGCCAGCAGCCCGGGGGTTTATGGCTACACCTTC. Protein product: CASSPGVYGYTF.

The rearrangement links TRBV28 to TRBJ2-5; 13 bases line up with TRBD2. The CDR3 contains 18 residues. Germline V CDR1 and CDR2: MDHEN, SYDVKM. The trim removed 6 bases at V and 4 bases at J, leaving 14 bases unmatched. For the CDR3, the DNA is TGTGCCAGCAGGCCTCATACCGGGACTAGCGGGATTGCAGAGACCCAGTACTTC. This translates into CASRPHTGTSGIAETQYF.

The rearrangement joins TRBV20-1 to TRBJ2-5, with 7 bases identical to TRBD1. CDR1 is DFQATT, CDR2 SNEGSKA, per germline (reference sequence). This CDR3 contains 19 residues. V shed 0 bases and J 2 bases; nucleotides not matched to a gene: 18. The CDR3 protein is CSARDRIRQGRNKQETQYF. The CDR3 DNA reads TGCAGTGCTAGAGATCGGATAAGACAGGGCCGGAATAAACAAGAGACCCAGTACTTC.

The CDR3 sequence is CASSQHMSGVQETQYF. DNA of the CDR3: TGTGCCAGCAGCCAACATATGAGCGGCGTGCAAGAGACCCAGTACTTC. The chain couples TRBV3-1 to TRBJ2-5; maybe TRBD2 (5 bases). This CDR3 is built from 16 residues. The V end was cut by 2 bases, the J end by 2 bases, with 15 bases between. Germline V gene data show CDR1 as LGHDT and CDR2 as YNNKEL (reference sequence).

The chain carries TRBV7-9 and TRBJ2-7; the D is unclear. The ends were cut back, 2 bases at V and 6 bases at J, with 14 bases in the middle. Germline V gene data show CDR1 as SEHNR and CDR2 as FQNEAQ (reference sequence). CDR3 length: 14 residues. CDR3: CASSLNLGYGEQYF. In DNA, the CDR3 is TGTGCCAGCAGCTTAAATTTGGGTTATGGCGAGCAGTACTTC.

This chain connects TRBV3-1 to TRBJ1-5; the D gene is possibly TRBD1 (5 bases). V lost 3 bases, J lost 0 bases, and 9 bases lay in between. Germline loops: CDR1 LGHDT, CDR2 YNNKEL (reference sequence). The CDR3 extends over 15 amino acids. The CDR3 is CASSQGGNSNQPQHF. The CDR3 DNA follows: TGTGCCAGCAGCCAGGGGGGGAATAGCAATCAGCCCCAGCATTTT.

The gene calls are TRBV20-1 and TRBJ1-1; D not certain. There are 12 residues in the CDR3. Germline loops: CDR1 DFQATT, CDR2 SNEGSKA (reference sequence). V was cut by 3 bases and J by 2 bases, with 7 bases left in between. CDR3 sequence (DNA): TGCAGTGCTAGTGTAGAAAACACTGAAGCTTTCTTT. Translating gives CSASVENTEAFF.

The chain joins TRBV5-1 to TRBJ2-5; D is unclear. This CDR3 contains 15 residues. The germline V and J ends were trimmed by 3 bases and 4 bases, with 16 bases remaining between them. Germline loops: CDR1 SGHRS, CDR2 YFSETQ. Here the CDR3 reads CASSSGGNLGETQYF. The CDR3 coding sequence is TGCGCCAGCAGCTCGGGCGGTAATCTCGGAGAGACCCAGTACTTC.

A single count supports this clonotype. The V call is TRBV5-6, the J call TRBJ1-2, with D uncertain. The CDR3 is 16 residues long. In germline, CDR1 is SGHDT, CDR2 YYEEEE. V lost 3 bases to trimming and J lost 3 bases, with 18 bases between them. DNA for the CDR3: TGTGCCAGCAGCTCCGGGCCCCAGCCCATTCACTATGGCTACACCTTC. It is translated as CASSSGPQPIHYGYTF.

This chain links TRBV3-1 with TRBJ1-2; TRBD1 agrees at 9 bases. V was clipped by 2 bases and J by 6 bases; unmatched bases: 7. CDR1 and CDR2 (germline): LGHDT, YNNKEL (reference sequence). The CDR3 runs to 15 residues. The CDR3: CASSQSQGTGHGYTF. CDR3 DNA: TGTGCCAGCAGCCAATCACAAGGGACAGGGCATGGCTACACCTTC. Full variable domain (remainder filled in from reference TRBV3-1 and TRBJ1-2): DTAVSQTPKYLVTQMGNDKSIKCEQNLGHDTMYWYKQDSKKFLKIMFSYNNKELIINETVPNRFSPKSPDKAHLNLHINSLELGDSAVYFCASSQSQGTGHGYTFGSGTRLTVV.

The chain combines TRBV15 with TRBJ2-1, with 11 bases aligning to TRBD2. After removal of 2 bases from V and 6 bases from J, the junction contained 6 bases not matched to a gene. Germline V gene data show CDR1 as LNHNV and CDR2 as YYDKDF (reference sequence). CDR3 length: 16 amino acids. The DNA of the CDR3 is TGTGCCACCAGCAGAATTCCGGGACTAGCGGTCAATGAGCAGTTCTTC. As protein: CATSRIPGLAVNEQFF.

The chain couples TRBV12-3 or TRBV12-4 to TRBJ2-4, with 14 bases identical to TRBD2. This CDR3 comprises 16 residues. Trimming at V came to 4 bases and at J to 9 bases, leaving 8 bases not matched to a gene. CDR3 DNA sequence: TGTGCCAGCAGTTGGGGGACTAGCGGGAGCCCAGCCATTCAGTACTTC. Encoded protein: CASSWGTSGSPAIQYF.

The chain uses TRBV7-8 and TRBJ2-7; 7 bases align to TRBD1. After removal of 1 base from V and 0 bases from J, the junction contained 3 bases not matched to a gene. The CDR3 length is 15 residues. Germline CDR1 is SGHVS and CDR2 is FQNEAQ. The CDR3 region is CASSLGWDSSYEQYF. The DNA of the CDR3 is TGTGCCAGCAGCTTAGGTTGGGACAGCTCCTACGAGCAGTACTTC.

The gene calls are TRBV4-1 and TRBJ2-7, with 7 bases lining up with TRBD2. V shed 1 base, J shed 0 bases, and the junction held 6 bases outside the gene matches. CDR1 MGHRA and CDR2 YSYEKL come from the germline V gene. CDR3 length: 16 residues. CDR3 region: CASSQVSSGNSYEQYF. CDR3 nucleotides: TGCGCCAGCAGCCAAGTTTCTAGCGGCAACTCCTACGAGCAGTACTTC.

The chain joins TRBV7-8 to TRBJ1-5; 7 positions match TRBD1. Germline V gene data show CDR1 as SGHVS and CDR2 as FQNEAQ. Trimming took 4 bases from V and 10 from J; bases not matched to a gene: 10. This CDR3 has 14 residues. The CDR3 loop reads CASSSRQGDLPQHF. In DNA form, the CDR3 reads TGTGCCAGCAGCTCCCGACAGGGCGACCTACCCCAGCATTTT. The full variable domain, in which reference TRBV7-8 and TRBJ1-5 provide the parts outside the CDR3, is GAGVSQSPRYKVAKRGQDVALRCDPISGHVSLFWYQQALGQGPEFLTYFQNEAQLDKSGLPSDRFFAERPEGSVSTLKIQRTQQEDSAVYLCASSSRQGDLPQHFGDGTRLSIL.

V gene TRBV30 combines with J gene TRBJ2-3; the D is unclear. V was trimmed by 4 bases and J by 0 bases, leaving 5 bases between them. The CDR3 has 12 amino acids. Germline-derived CDR1 and CDR2 are GTSNPN and SVGIG (reference sequence). CDR3 region: CAWKASTDTQYF. In nucleotides, the CDR3 is TGTGCCTGGAAAGCTAGCACAGATACGCAGTATTTT.

The V gene is TRBV2, the J gene TRBJ2-7; 9 bases are a match to TRBD1. The germline CDR1 and CDR2 sequences are SNHLY and FYNNEI. This CDR3 comprises 13 residues. J was trimmed by 4 bases and V by 4 bases; bases with no gene match: 2. CDR3 in DNA: TGTGCCAGCAGTGGGACAGGGGATTACGAGCAGTACTTC. It translates to CASSGTGDYEQYF.

The J gene is TRBJ2-1, the V gene TRBV20-1, with 7 bases that match TRBD2. The germline gives CDR1 DFQATT, CDR2 SNEGSKA (reference sequence). The J segment lost 8 bases and the V segment lost 6 bases, leaving 19 bases of the junction unmatched. The CDR3 is 16 amino acids. The CDR3 DNA sequence: TGCAGTGCGCGGGAGAAACGGGATCGGACCCTTCATGAGCAGTTCTTC. Translating gives CSAREKRDRTLHEQFF.

The rearrangement uses TRBV29-1 and TRBJ2-7, with TRBD1 identical over 9 bases. In germline, CDR1 is SQVTM, CDR2 ANQGSEA. The ends lost 6 bases at V and 1 base at J; junction bases unmatched: 7. The CDR3 is 14 amino acids. The CDR3 bases are TGCAGCGTCCAAGACAGGGGGGTATCCTACGAGCAGTACTTC. Translation: CSVQDRGVSYEQYF.

This clonotype appeared a few times. The J gene is TRBJ1-2, the V gene TRBV18; D gene uncertain. The V gene lost 2 bases and the J gene lost 2 bases, with 6 bases spanning the gap. Germline loops: CDR1 KGHSH, CDR2 LQKENI. The CDR3 runs to 13 residues. The CDR3: CASSPSENYGYTF. The CDR3 DNA follows: TGTGCCAGCTCACCATCCGAAAACTATGGCTACACCTTC. Together with reference TRBV18 and TRBJ1-2, the CDR3 gives the full variable domain: NAGVMQNPRHLVRRRGQEARLRCSPMKGHSHVYWYRQLPEEGLKFMVYLQKENIIDESGMPKERFSAEFPKEGPSILRIQQVVRGDSAAYFCASSPSENYGYTFGSGTRLTVV.